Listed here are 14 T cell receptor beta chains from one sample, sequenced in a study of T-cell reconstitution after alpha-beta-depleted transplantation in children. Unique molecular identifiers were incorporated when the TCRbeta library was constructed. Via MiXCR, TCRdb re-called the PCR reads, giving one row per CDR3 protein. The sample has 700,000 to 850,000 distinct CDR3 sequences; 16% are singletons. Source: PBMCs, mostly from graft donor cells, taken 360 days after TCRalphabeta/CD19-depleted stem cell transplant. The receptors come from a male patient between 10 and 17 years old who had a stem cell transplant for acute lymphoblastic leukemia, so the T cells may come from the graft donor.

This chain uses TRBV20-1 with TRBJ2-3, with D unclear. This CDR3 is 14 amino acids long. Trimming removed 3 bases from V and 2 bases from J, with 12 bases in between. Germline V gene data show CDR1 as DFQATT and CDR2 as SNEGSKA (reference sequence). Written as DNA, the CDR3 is TGCAGTGCTAGCGGAGCATCCCACACAGATACGCAGTATTTT. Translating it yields CSASGASHTDTQYF.

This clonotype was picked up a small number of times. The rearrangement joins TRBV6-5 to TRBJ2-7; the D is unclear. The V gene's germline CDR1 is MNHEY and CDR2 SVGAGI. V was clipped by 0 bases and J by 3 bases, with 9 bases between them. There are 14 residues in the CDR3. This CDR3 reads CASSYSMHLYEQYF. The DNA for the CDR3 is TGTGCCAGCAGTTACTCGATGCATCTCTACGAGCAGTACTTC.

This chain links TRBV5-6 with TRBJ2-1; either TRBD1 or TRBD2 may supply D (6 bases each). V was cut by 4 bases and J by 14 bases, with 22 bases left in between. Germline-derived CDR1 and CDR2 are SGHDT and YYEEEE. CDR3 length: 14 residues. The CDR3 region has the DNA TGTGCCAGCAGCCGGGCCCTCGGACTGGAGGGGGAGTTCTTC. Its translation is CASSRALGLEGEFF.

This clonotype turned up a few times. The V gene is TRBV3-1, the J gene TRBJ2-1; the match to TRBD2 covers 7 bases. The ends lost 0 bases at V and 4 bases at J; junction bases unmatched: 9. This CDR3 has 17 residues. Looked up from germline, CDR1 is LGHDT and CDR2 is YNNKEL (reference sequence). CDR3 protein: CASSQDHQVAGYNEQFF. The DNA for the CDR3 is TGTGCCAGCAGCCAAGATCATCAGGTAGCGGGTTACAATGAGCAGTTCTTC.

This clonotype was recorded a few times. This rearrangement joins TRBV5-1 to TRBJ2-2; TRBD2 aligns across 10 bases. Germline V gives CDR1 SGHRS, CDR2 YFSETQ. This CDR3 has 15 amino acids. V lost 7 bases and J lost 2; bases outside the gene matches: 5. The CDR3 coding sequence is TGCGCCAGCCTCCGGACTAGCGGCAACACCGGGGAGCTGTTTTTT. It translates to CASLRTSGNTGELFF.

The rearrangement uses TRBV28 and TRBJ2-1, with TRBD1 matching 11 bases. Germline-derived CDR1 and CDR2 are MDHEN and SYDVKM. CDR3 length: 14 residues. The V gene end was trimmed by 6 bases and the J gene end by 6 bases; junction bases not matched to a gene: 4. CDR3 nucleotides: TGTGCCAGCAGCTCCGGGACAGGGGGCAATGAGCAGTTCTTC. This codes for CASSSGTGGNEQFF. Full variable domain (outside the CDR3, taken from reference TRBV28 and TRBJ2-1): DVKVTQSSRYLVKRTGEKVFLECVQDMDHENMFWYRQDPGLGLRLIYFSYDVKMKEKGDIPEGYSVSREKKERFSLILESASTNQTSMYLCASSSGTGGNEQFFGPGTRLTVL.

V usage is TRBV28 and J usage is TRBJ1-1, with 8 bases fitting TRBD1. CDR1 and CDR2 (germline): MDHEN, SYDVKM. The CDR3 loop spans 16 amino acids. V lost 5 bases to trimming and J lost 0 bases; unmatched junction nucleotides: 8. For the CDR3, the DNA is TGTGCCAGCAGTGCCTGGACAGGGCCACTGAACACTGAAGCTTTCTTT. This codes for CASSAWTGPLNTEAFF.

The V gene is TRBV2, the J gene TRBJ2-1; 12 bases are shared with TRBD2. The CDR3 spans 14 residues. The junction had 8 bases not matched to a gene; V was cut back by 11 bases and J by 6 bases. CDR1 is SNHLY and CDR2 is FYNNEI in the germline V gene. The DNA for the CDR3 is TGTGCCGCCAGGACTAGCGGGATGCTCAATGAGCAGTTCTTC. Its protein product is CAARTSGMLNEQFF.

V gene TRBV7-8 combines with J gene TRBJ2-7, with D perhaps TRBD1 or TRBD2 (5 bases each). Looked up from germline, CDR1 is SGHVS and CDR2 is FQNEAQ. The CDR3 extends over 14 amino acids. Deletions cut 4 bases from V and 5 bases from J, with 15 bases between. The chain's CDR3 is CASSSRGRWNEQYF. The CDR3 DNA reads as TGTGCCAGCAGCTCACGGGGCAGGTGGAACGAGCAGTACTTC.

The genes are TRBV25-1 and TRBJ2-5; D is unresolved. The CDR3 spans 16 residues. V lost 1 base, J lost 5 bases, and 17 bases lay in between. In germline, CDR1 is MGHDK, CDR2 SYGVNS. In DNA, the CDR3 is TGTGCCAGCAGTGAATTAACAGACACCGTTTGGGAGACCCAGTACTTC. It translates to CASSELTDTVWETQYF.

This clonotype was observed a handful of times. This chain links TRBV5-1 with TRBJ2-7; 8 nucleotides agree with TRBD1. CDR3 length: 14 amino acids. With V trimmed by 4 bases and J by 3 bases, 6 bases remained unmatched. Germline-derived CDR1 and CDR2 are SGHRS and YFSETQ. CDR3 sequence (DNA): TGCGCCAGCAGCATGACAGGGGCCCTCTACGAGCAGTACTTC. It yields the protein CASSMTGALYEQYF.

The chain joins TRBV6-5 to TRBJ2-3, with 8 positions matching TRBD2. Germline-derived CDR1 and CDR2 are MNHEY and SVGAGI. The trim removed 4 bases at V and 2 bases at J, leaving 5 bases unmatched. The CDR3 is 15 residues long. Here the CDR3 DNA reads TGTGCCAGCAGTTCAGCGGGAGTCGACACAGATACGCAGTATTTT. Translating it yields CASSSAGVDTDTQYF.

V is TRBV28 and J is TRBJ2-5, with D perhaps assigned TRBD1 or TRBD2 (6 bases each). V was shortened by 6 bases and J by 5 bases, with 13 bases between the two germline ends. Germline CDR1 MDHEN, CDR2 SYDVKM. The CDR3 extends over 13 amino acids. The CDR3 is CASSAEGEETQYF. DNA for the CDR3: TGTGCCAGCAGCGCGGAGGGGGAGGAGACCCAGTACTTC.

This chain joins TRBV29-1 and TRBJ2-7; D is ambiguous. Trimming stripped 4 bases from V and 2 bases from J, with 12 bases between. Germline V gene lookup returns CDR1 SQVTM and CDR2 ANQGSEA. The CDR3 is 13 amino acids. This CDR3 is CSVAGILPYEQYF. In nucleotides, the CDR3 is TGCAGCGTTGCAGGAATTTTACCCTACGAGCAGTACTTC.